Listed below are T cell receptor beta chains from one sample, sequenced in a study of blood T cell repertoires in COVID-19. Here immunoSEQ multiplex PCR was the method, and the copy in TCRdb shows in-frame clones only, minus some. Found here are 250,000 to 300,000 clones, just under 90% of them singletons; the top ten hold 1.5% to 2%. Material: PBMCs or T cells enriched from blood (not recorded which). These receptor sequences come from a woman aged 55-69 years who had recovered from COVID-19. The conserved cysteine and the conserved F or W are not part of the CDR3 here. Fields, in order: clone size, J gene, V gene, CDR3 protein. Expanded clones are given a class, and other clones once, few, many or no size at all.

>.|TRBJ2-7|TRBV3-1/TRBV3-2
ASSPGGYEQY
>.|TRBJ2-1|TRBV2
ASSEGSSSYNEQF
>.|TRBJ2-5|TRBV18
ASSPTRTGGMETQY
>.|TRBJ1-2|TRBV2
ASLLSPGQGSYGYT
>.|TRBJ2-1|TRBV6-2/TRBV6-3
ASSYPASGRDEQF
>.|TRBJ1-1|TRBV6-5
ASSYSRGGEDTEAF
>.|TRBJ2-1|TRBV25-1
ASSELSGGAWDEQF
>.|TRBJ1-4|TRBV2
ASSEEQGLAEKLF
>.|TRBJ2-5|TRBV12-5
ASGLKRGETQY
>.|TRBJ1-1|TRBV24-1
ATSDTGRLAEAF
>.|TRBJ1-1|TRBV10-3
AAQGGVEAF
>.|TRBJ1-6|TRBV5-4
ASKLGTATISPLH
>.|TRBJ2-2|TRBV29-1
SVFRDRGTGELF
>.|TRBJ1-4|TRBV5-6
ASSHNRGRNEKLF
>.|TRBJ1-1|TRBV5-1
ASRAGGAEFHTEAF
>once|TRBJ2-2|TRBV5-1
ASSTGTTSGELF
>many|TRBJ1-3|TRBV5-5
ASSLDLGRTIY
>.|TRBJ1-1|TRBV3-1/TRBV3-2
ASTWTGYTEAF
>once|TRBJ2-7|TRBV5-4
ASSLSTSGLYEQY
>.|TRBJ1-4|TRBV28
ASSFGQRNEKLF
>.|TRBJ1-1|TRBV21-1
ASSKLCEAF
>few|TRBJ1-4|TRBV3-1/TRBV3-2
ASRPTATNEKLF
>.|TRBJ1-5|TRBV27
ASNPAGTGDQPQH
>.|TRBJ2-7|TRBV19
ASSIAPGTFYEQY
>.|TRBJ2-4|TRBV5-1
ASSLGATENIQY
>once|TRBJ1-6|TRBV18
ASSDGGSAVSPLH
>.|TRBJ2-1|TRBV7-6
ASSLADAGGYNEQF
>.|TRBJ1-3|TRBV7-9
ASSPGQANTIY
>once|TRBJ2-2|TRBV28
ASDYANTGELF
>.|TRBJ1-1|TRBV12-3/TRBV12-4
ASKGQLNTEAF
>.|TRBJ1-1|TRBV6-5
ASSSPRVEPEAF
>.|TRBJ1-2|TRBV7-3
ASSREYGDGYT
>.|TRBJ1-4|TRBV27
ASSNRGGNEKLF
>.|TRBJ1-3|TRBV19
ATHRDRSSGNTIY
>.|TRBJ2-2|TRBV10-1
ASSRGPPGELF
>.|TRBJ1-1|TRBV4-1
ASGSGGTEAF
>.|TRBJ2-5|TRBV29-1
SVDRGQGMETQY
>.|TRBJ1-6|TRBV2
ASSEGARNSPLH
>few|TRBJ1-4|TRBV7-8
ASSPSRYRAFEKLF
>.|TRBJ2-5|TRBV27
ASSFKGGETQY
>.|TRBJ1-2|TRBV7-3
ASSPETGGGYT
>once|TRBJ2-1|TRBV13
ASSLDTLTLAGAF
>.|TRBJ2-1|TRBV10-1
ASSDGGRGDEQF
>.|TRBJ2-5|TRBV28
ASSPSRAGTQWAQY
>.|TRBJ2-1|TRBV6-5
ATKRYRSYNEQF
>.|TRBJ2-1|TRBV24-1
ATSIAGGPGQF
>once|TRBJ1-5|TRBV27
ASSSRGAHQPQH
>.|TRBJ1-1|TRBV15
AIQTGGSMNTEAF
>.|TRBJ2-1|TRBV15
ATSSSTGPAHNEQF
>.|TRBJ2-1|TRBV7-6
ASSSSEGGRMGEQF
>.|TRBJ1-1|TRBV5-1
ASSLTLIATGLNTEAF
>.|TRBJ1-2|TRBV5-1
ASSLAAGDYGYT
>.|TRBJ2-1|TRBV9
ASSPLAGGLNEQF
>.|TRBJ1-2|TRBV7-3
ASSLGLTDVYGYT
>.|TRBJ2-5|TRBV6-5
ASSYSYRGETQY
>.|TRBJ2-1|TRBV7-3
ASSLVAGEHNEQF
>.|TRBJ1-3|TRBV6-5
ASSYSHPSSGNTIY
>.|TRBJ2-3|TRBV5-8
ASPIRGTDTQY
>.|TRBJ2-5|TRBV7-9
ASSWGQKETQY
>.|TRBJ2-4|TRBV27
ASSPSPDSLAKNIQY